Ten or more counts support the clone carrying this TCR beta chain. The CDR3 consists of 14 residues. Germline V gene sequence: CDR1 MNHEY, CDR2 SMNVEV (reference sequence). V shed 3 bases and J shed 7 bases, with 10 bases lying between them. The data were obtained in a study of blood T cell repertoires in COVID-19. Study summary: Sites in the United States, Italy and Spain provided acute and convalescent COVID-19 samples. Sample material is recorded as cDNA or gDNA derived from T cells, B-cell-depleted T cells, or PBMCs.

Original processing methods: Quantification of nucleated cells was approximated via reference gene primer amplification. Libraries were prepared by immunoSEQ multiplex PCR; TCRdb keeps only in-frame clonotypes and omits some of them. That table gives V, J and clone size, and the DNA gave D and trimming. Of over 100,000 clones in the sample, 86% are singletons; the top ten hold about 4.7%. The receptor was derived from a man between 40 and 49 years old with acute or convalescent COVID-19. V and J are TRBV27 and TRBJ1-6; D remains unclear. Source material: peripheral blood. The CDR3 region has the DNA TGTGCCAGCAGTTTTCGGGGATCGAATTCACCCCTCCACTTT. Its translation: CASSFRGSNSPLHF.